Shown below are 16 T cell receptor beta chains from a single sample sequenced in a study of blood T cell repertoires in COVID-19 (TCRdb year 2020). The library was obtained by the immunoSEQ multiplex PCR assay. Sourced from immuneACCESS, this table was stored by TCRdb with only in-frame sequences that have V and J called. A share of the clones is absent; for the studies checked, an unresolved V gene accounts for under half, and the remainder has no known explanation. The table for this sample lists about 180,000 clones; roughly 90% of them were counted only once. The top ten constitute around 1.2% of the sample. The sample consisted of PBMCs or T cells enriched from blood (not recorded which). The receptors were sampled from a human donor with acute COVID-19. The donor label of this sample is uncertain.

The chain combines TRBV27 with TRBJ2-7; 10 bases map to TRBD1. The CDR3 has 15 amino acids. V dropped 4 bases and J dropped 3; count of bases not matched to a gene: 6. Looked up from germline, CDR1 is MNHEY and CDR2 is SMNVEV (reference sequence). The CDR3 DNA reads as TGTGCCAGCAGTTCGAAGGGACAGGGGCTCTACGAGCAGTACTTC. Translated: CASSSKGQGLYEQYF.

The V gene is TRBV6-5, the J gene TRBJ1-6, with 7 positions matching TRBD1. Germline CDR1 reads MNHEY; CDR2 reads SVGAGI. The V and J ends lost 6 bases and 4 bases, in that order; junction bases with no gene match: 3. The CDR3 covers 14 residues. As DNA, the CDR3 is TGTGCCAGCAGCTACAGGGGATATAATTCACCCCTCCACTTT. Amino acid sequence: CASSYRGYNSPLHF.

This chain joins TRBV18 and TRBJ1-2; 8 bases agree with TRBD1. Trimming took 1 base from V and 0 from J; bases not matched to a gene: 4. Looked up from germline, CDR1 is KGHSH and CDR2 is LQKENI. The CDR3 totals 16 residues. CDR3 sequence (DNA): TGTGCCAGCTCACCACAACAGGGGGAAACTAACTATGGCTACACCTTC. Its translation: CASSPQQGETNYGYTF.

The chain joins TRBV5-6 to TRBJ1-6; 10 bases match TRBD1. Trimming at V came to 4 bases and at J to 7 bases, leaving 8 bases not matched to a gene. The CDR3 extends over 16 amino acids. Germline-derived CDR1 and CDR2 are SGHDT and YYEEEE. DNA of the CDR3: TGTGCCAGCAGCCAGATGACAGGGGGCAGGAATTCACCCCTCCACTTT. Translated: CASSQMTGGRNSPLHF.

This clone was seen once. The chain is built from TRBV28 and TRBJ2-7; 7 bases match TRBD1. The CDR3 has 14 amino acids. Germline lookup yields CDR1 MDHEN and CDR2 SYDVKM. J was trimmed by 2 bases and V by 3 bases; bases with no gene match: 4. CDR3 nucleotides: TGTGCCAGCAGTTTTAGGACAGGTCCCTACGAGCAGTACTTC. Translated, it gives CASSFRTGPYEQYF.

The CDR3 coding sequence is TGTGCCAGCAGCCAAGATCTACCAGGGGGCAGTTCGGGCTACACCTTC. Amino acid sequence: CASSQDLPGGSSGYTF. V gene TRBV14 combines with J gene TRBJ1-2, with 8 nucleotides matching TRBD1. Germline CDR1 reads SGHDN; CDR2 reads FVKESK. J was trimmed by 8 bases and V by 0 bases; bases with no gene match: 11. The CDR3 runs 16 residues.

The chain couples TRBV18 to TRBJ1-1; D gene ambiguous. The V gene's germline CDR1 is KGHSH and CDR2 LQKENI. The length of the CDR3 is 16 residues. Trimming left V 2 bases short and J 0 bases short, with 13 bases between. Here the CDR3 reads CASSPTGRSMNTEAFF. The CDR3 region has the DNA TGTGCCAGCTCACCAACCGGGAGGTCCATGAACACTGAAGCTTTCTTT.

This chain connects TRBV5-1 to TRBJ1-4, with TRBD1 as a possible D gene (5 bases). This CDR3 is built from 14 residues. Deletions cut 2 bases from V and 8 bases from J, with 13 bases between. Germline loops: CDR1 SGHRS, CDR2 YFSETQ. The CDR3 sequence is CASSFPGIGEKLFF. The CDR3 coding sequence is TGCGCCAGCAGCTTCCCAGGGATCGGGGAAAAACTGTTTTTT.

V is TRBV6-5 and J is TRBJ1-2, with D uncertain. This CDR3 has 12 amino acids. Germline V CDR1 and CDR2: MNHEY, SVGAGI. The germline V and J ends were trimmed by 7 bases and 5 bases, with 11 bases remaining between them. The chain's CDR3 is CASIGQLYGYTF. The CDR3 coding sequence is TGTGCCAGCATTGGGCAGCTGTATGGCTACACCTTC.

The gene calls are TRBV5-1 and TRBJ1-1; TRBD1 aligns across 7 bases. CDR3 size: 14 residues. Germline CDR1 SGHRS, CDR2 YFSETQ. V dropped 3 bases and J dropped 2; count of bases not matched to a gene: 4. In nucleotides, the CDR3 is TGCGCCAGCAGCTCGACAGGGCCAAACACTGAAGCTTTCTTT. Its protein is CASSSTGPNTEAFF.

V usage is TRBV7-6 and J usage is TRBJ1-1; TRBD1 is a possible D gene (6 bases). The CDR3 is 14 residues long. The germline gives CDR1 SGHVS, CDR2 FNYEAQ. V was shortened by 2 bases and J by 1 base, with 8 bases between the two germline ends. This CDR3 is CASSLSRGNTEAFF. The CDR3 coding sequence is TGTGCCAGCAGCTTATCCAGGGGGAACACTGAAGCTTTCTTT. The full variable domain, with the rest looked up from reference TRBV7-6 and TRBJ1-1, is GAGVSQSPRYKVTKRGQDVALRCDPISGHVSLYWYRQALGQGPEFLTYFNYEAQQDKSGLPNDRFSAERPEGSISTLTIQRTEQRDSAMYRCASSLSRGNTEAFFGQGTRLTVV.

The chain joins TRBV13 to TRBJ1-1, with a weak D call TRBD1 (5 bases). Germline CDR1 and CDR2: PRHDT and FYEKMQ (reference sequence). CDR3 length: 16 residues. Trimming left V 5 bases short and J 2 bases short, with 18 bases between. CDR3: CASSAGWDSLNTEAFF. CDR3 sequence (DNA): TGTGCCAGCAGCGCTGGATGGGACTCATTAAACACTGAAGCTTTCTTT.

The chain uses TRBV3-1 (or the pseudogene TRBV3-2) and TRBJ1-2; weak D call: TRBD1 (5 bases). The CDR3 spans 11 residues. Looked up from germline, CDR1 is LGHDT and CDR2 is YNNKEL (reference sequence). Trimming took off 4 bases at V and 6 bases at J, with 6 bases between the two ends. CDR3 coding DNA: TGTGCCAGCAGCCTAGGGGATGGCTACACCTTC. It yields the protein CASSLGDGYTF.

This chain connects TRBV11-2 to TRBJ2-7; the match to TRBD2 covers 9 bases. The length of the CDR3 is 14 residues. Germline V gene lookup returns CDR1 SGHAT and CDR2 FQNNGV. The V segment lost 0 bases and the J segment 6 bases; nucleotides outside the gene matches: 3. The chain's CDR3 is CASSLDWREGEQYF. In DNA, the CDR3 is TGTGCCAGCAGCTTAGATTGGCGGGAGGGCGAGCAGTACTTC.

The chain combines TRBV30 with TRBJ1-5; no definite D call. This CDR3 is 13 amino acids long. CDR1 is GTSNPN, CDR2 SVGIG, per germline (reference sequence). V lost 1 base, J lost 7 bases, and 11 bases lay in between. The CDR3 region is CAWSDAFGQPQHF. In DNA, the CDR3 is TGTGCCTGGAGTGACGCCTTTGGCCAGCCCCAGCATTTT.

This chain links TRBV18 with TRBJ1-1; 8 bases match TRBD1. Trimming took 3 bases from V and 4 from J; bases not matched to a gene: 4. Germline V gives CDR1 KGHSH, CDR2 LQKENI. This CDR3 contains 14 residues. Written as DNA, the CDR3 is TGTGCCAGCTCACCTCAGGGGGCTGTCACTGAAGCTTTCTTT. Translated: CASSPQGAVTEAFF.